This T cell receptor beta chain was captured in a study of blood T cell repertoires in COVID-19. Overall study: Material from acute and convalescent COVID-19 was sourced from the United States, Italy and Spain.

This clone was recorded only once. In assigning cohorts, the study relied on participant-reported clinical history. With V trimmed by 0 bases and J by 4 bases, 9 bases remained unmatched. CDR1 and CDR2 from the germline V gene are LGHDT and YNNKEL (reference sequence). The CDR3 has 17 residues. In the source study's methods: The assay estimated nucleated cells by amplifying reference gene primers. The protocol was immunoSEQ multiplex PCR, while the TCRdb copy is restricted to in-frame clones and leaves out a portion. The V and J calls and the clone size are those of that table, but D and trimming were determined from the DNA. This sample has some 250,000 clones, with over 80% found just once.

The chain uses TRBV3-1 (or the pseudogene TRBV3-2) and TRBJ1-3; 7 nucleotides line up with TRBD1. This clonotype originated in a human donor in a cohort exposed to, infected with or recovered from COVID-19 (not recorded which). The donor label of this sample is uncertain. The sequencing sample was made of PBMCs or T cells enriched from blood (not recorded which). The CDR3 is CASSQDPGQVAGNTIYF. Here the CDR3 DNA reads TGTGCCAGCAGCCAAGATCCTGGACAGGTTGCGGGAAACACCATATATTTT.